This is a list of T cell receptor beta chains from one sample in a study of cytomegalovirus exposure and HLA in healthy donors. The data were produced by immunoSEQ multiplex PCR, yet TCRdb's version contains in-frame clones alone and is incomplete. The top ten hold 6.5% of the sample, which has 180,000 or so clones, 75% to 85% seen once. Sequenced: PBMCs. The origin of the receptors is a woman aged 45-60 years in good health and CMV-seropositive. CDR3s include the opening cysteine and the closing phenylalanine or tryptophan. A D gene is named only where the DNA matches it firmly. Clone size, where shown, is once, few, many, or a class for clones that have expanded.

TRBJ2-2	TRBV28	NA	NA	TGTGCCAGCAGTACCCCCATAGAGGGGGCCGGGGAGCTGTTTTTT	CASSTPIEGAGELFF
TRBJ2-3	TRBV5-8	NA	TRBD2	TGTGCCAGCAGCTTGTCCGGGGGGGCAGATACGCAGTATTTT	CASSLSGGADTQYF
TRBJ2-5	TRBV12-5	NA	TRBD2	TGTGCTAGTGGTTTAGGTCTAGCGGGACAAGAGACCCAGTACTTC	CASGLGLAGQETQYF
TRBJ2-7	TRBV10-3	few	TRBD1	TGTGCCATCAGTGAGACAGGGGATTACGAGCAGTACTTC	CAISETGDYEQYF
TRBJ2-5	TRBV28	NA	TRBD1	TGTGCCAGCAGTTTATCCGCCTTAGTCAGGGGGGAGACCCAGTACTTC	CASSLSALVRGETQYF
TRBJ1-5	TRBV2	NA	NA	TGTGCCAGCAGTACTCAGGGGCCGAGTCAGCCCCAGCATTTT	CASSTQGPSQPQHF
TRBJ1-5	TRBV4-3	NA	NA	TGCGCCAGCAGCCAAGATGTCAGCGGTAATAGCAATCAGCCCCAGCATTTT	CASSQDVSGNSNQPQHF
TRBJ2-2	TRBV7-2	few	NA	TGTGCCAGCAGCGTGGGACTTACCACCGGGGAGCTGTTTTTT	CASSVGLTTGELFF
TRBJ2-5	TRBV2	NA	NA	TGTGCCAGCAAGGAGACCTTCGGTATAGAGACCCAGTACTTC	CASKETFGIETQYF
TRBJ2-2	TRBV28	NA	TRBD2	TGTGCCAGCAGCCTAGCGGGGGGATACACCGGGGAGCTGTTTTTT	CASSLAGGYTGELFF
TRBJ2-1	TRBV19	NA	NA	TGTGCCAGTAGCACGCAGGGACTTTACAATGAGCAGTTCTTC	CASSTQGLYNEQFF
TRBJ1-2	TRBV4-3	NA	NA	TGCGCCAGCAGCCAAGATCGCGTTCAGGCCAACTATGGCTACACCTTC	CASSQDRVQANYGYTF
TRBJ2-7	TRBV5-5	NA	NA	TGTGCCAGCAGCTTGGACTGGGACGGGAGCTCCTACGAGCAGTACTTC	CASSLDWDGSSYEQYF
TRBJ2-5	TRBV7-2	NA	NA	TGTGCCAGCAGCCCTATGCAAGAGACCCAGTACTTC	CASSPMQETQYF
TRBJ2-1	TRBV7-7	NA	TRBD2	TGTGCTAGCCAAGCACGCGGGGGGTATGAGCAGTTCTTC	CASQARGGYEQFF
TRBJ2-2	TRBV11-1	NA	TRBD2	TGTGCCAGCAGCTTGGGACGCACCGGGACTAGGTCCGGGGAGCTGTTTTTT	CASSLGRTGTRSGELFF
TRBJ2-6	TRBV4-1	NA	NA	TGCGCCAGCAGCCCTATGACAGTCCCCGTACTCTCTGGGGCCAACGTCCTGACTTTC	CASSPMTVPVLSGANVLTF
TRBJ2-1	TRBV28	NA	TRBD2	TGTGCCAGCACCCAGAGCGGGGAGATCTACAATGAGCAGTTCTTC	CASTQSGEIYNEQFF
TRBJ2-2	TRBV4-1	NA	NA	TGCGCCAGCAGCCAAGTGGCCCTGGGGGCGGGGGAGCTGTTTTTT	CASSQVALGAGELFF
TRBJ1-4	TRBV30	NA	TRBD1	TGTGCCTGGAGCGCAGGGGGATGGATTGAAAAACTGTTTTTT	CAWSAGGWIEKLFF
TRBJ2-1	TRBV7-2	NA	TRBD1	TGTGCCAGCAGCAAAACAGGGGGCTTCTACAATGAGCAGTTCTTC	CASSKTGGFYNEQFF
TRBJ2-1	TRBV27	NA	TRBD2	TGTGCCAGCAGTGCGACCGGGACTAGCGGGAGGGTTGGTGAGCAGTTCTTC	CASSATGTSGRVGEQFF
TRBJ1-6	TRBV20-1	NA	TRBD1	TGCAGTGCTCGCGGTCCAGGACAGGTCATATTT	CSARGPGQVIF
TRBJ2-1	TRBV28	NA	NA	TGTGCCAGCAGTTTGCAGGACGGGGATGAGCAGTTCTTC	CASSLQDGDEQFF
TRBJ2-1	TRBV7-9	NA	TRBD2	TGTGCCAGCAGCGATCGGCTAGCGGTCCTCCGCTCCTACAATGAGCAGTTCTTC	CASSDRLAVLRSYNEQFF
TRBJ2-5	TRBV18	NA	TRBD1	TGTGCCAGCTCACCGCAGGGGGCGCAGGGAGAGACCCAGTACTTC	CASSPQGAQGETQYF
TRBJ1-6	TRBV9	few	TRBD1	TGTGCCAGCAGCGGCGACAGGGATAATAATTCACCCCTCCACTTT	CASSGDRDNNSPLHF
TRBJ2-1	TRBV9	NA	TRBD2	TGTGCCAGCAGCGTAGGAGGTAGCGGGGGGGCAAGCTCCTACAATGAGCAGTTCTTC	CASSVGGSGGASSYNEQFF
TRBJ2-7	TRBV28	NA	TRBD1	TGTGCCAGCAGTTCCGGGACAGGGATGTACGAGCAGTACTTC	CASSSGTGMYEQYF
TRBJ1-1	TRBV6-1	NA	NA	TGTGCCAGCAGTGAGCCCGGACAGTTCACTGAAGCTTTCTTT	CASSEPGQFTEAFF
TRBJ2-1	TRBV21-1	NA	NA	TGTGCCAGCAGCAAATCTGATAGCGAGAACAATGAGCAGTTCTTC	CASSKSDSENNEQFF
TRBJ2-2	TRBV27	NA	TRBD1	TGTGCCAGCAGTACAAACCGACAGGGCTGGGGCGGGGAGCTGTTTTTT	CASSTNRQGWGGELFF
TRBJ1-5	TRBV28	once	TRBD1	TGTGCCAGCAGTTCGACAGGGAACGGGGATCAGCCCCAGCATTTT	CASSSTGNGDQPQHF
TRBJ1-6	TRBV5-6	few	NA	TGTGCCAGCAGCTTGACAACAGGCGACCATTCACCCCTCCACTTT	CASSLTTGDHSPLHF
TRBJ1-2	TRBV18	once	NA	TGTGCCAGCTCACCTGCGGGGGACTATTTGGGACACACCTTC	CASSPAGDYLGHTF
TRBJ1-2	TRBV5-4	NA	NA	TGTGCCAGCAGCTTGATGCGAACTGGCTACACCTTC	CASSLMRTGYTF
TRBJ2-7	TRBV29-1	NA	NA	TGCAGCGTTACGACAGAAAACTCCTACGAGCAGTACTTC	CSVTTENSYEQYF
TRBJ2-5	TRBV9	few	NA	TGTGCCAGCAGCGTAGTAGCTCGGTCTGCGGAAATAGAGACCCAGTACTTC	CASSVVARSAEIETQYF
TRBJ2-7	TRBV7-6	NA	TRBD1	TGTGCCAGCAGCTCCGGGACAGGGAACTACGAGCAGTACTTC	CASSSGTGNYEQYF
TRBJ2-7	TRBV6-5	NA	NA	TGTGCCAGCACCCCAGGGAACGAGCAGTACTTC	CASTPGNEQYF
TRBJ2-1	TRBV21-1	NA	NA	TGTGCCAGCAGCAAAGGGGAGGGCGGGGGGAATTATGAGCAGTTCTTC	CASSKGEGGGNYEQFF
TRBJ2-1	TRBV5-6	NA	NA	TGTGCCAGCAGCTCACATGGTAATGAGCAGTTCTTC	CASSSHGNEQFF
TRBJ2-7	TRBV5-6	NA	NA	TGTGCCAGCAGCTTGGCCTGGACTTCCCACGAGCAGTACTTC	CASSLAWTSHEQYF
TRBJ1-2	TRBV19	NA	NA	TGTGCCAGTAGTATAGAGCCCCGGGGTAACTATGGCTACACCTTC	CASSIEPRGNYGYTF
TRBJ2-3	TRBV2	NA	NA	TGTGCCAGCAAAAGTGCCGGGACTAGCACAGATACGCAGTATTTT	CASKSAGTSTDTQYF
TRBJ2-7	TRBV7-9	NA	NA	TGTTCCAGCAGCCCTCCCCAGGCCTACGAGCAGTACTTC	CSSSPPQAYEQYF
TRBJ2-7	TRBV4-3	NA	TRBD2	TGCGCCAGCTCTTATCTAGCGGACTACGAGCAGTACTTC	CASSYLADYEQYF
TRBJ2-1	TRBV27	NA	TRBD2	TGTGCCAGCAGTCTTTACTCTAGCGGGTACTACGATGAGCAGTTCTTC	CASSLYSSGYYDEQFF
TRBJ2-1	TRBV29-1	NA	NA	TGCAGCACGGGGGTCAATGAGCAGTTCTTC	CSTGVNEQFF
TRBJ1-6	TRBV10-3	NA	NA	TGTGCCATCAGTGATCGCCTTGGCACCTATAATTCACCCCTCCACTTT	CAISDRLGTYNSPLHF
TRBJ2-3	TRBV11-2	NA	NA	TGTGCCAGCCGACGGCGGGATACGCAGTATTTT	CASRRRDTQYF
TRBJ2-3	TRBV5-4	few	TRBD1	TGTGCCAGCAGCTTACCGGGACAGGGGGCAGATACGCAGTATTTT	CASSLPGQGADTQYF
TRBJ2-7	TRBV5-5	NA	TRBD2	TGTGCCAGCAGCGGAACTAGCGGACCCGCTGGGGGCGAGCAGTACTTC	CASSGTSGPAGGEQYF
TRBJ2-1	TRBV9	NA	TRBD2	TGTGCCAGCAGCGTAGCTATATCCACTAGCGGGGTCAATGAGCAGTTCTTC	CASSVAISTSGVNEQFF
TRBJ2-1	TRBV6-5	NA	TRBD2	TGTGCCACCTCTTCGCCTAGCGGGGGCTACAATGAGCAGTTCTTC	CATSSPSGGYNEQFF
TRBJ1-4	TRBV18	NA	TRBD1	TGTGCCAGCTCCCCGGGACAGGGGGTTGAAAAACTGTTTTTT	CASSPGQGVEKLFF
TRBJ1-1	TRBV12-5	NA	NA	TGTGCTAGTGGTCCTACAGGGATCTCTGAAGCTTTCTTT	CASGPTGISEAFF
TRBJ1-5	TRBV19	NA	NA	TGTGCCAGTAGTGTCGGACGGGGTTATAGCAATCAGCCCCAGCATTTT	CASSVGRGYSNQPQHF
TRBJ1-2	TRBV15	NA	TRBD1	TGTGCCACCAGCAGAGATCTCGGCGGGACAGGGATATATGGCTACACCTTC	CATSRDLGGTGIYGYTF